In this sample, the clone carrying this T cell receptor (beta chain) turned up a few times. Its antigen remains unknown. The source of the sample is a study of CD8+ T cells in alopecia areata. Overall study results and limits: Lesional scalp, especially alopecia totalis/universalis, showed higher clonality than normal scalp.

The CDR3 loop spans 10 amino acids. Deletions cut 7 bases from V and 2 bases from J, with 4 bases between. Germline V gene data show CDR1 as DFQATT and CDR2 as SNEGSKA (reference sequence). Sequencing used cDNA as its template, made by extracting RNA and reverse transcribing it. Assay used: immunoSEQ multiplex PCR; TCRdb lists only in-frame clones, some missing. The sample lists about 150,000 clones, approximately 60% occurring once. The sample taken for sequencing was CD4+ T cells sorted from blood. This sequence was found in a human donor in good health. The rearrangement uses TRBV20-1 and TRBJ2-3; no reliable D call. The chain's CDR3 is CSGSTDTQYF. The CDR3 nucleotides read TGCAGTGGATCCACAGATACGCAGTATTTT.